The rows below give T cell receptor beta chains drawn from one sample of a study of T cell responses to AZD1222 COVID-19 vaccine. Generated by immunoSEQ multiplex PCR, the TCRdb table keeps only in-frame clones and is missing some. This sample has 120,000 or so clones, with roughly 92% found just once. The input for sequencing was peripheral blood, taken on day 0 of AZD1222 vaccination. All receptors come from an adult in good health. CDR3s include the opening cysteine and the closing phenylalanine or tryptophan. D genes are given only for firm matches. Clone size is shown for a subset of rows, as once, few, many or a class of expanded clone.

J gene	D gene	clone size	V gene	CDR3 protein	CDR3 DNA
TRBJ1-2	TRBD1	-	TRBV7-9	CASSLMDRGIGGYTF	TGTGCCAGCAGCTTAATGGACAGGGGGATTGGAGGCTACACCTTC
TRBJ2-5	-	-	TRBV3-1/TRBV3-2	CASSQSPGPETQYF	TGTGCCAGCAGCCAATCCCCGGGGCCGGAGACCCAGTACTTC
TRBJ2-7	TRBD1	-	TRBV7-2	CASSRQGETYEQYF	TGTGCCAGCAGTCGTCAGGGGGAGACCTACGAGCAGTACTTC
TRBJ1-2	-	-	TRBV4-1	CASSKIQGNYGYTF	TGCGCCAGCAGCAAAATTCAGGGTAACTATGGCTACACCTTC
TRBJ2-1	-	-	TRBV6-4	CASSDSDSYNEQFF	TGTGCCAGCAGTGACTCGGACTCCTACAATGAGCAGTTCTTC
TRBJ2-7	-	few	TRBV6-5	CAMGDEHYEQYF	TGTGCCATGGGGGACGAACATTACGAGCAGTACTTC
TRBJ2-1	-	-	TRBV27	CASSLGTPRSNEQFF	TGTGCCAGCAGTTTAGGTACACCCCGTAGTAATGAGCAGTTCTTC
TRBJ1-2	-	-	TRBV28	CASSFRRDYGYTF	TGTGCCAGCAGTTTTCGCAGGGACTATGGCTACACCTTC
TRBJ1-1	-	-	TRBV11-3	CASSLSVTEAFF	TGTGCCAGCAGCTTATCGGTCACTGAAGCTTTCTTT
TRBJ1-2	TRBD1	-	TRBV12-3/TRBV12-4	CASGLQGAGGYTF	TGTGCCAGCGGCCTGCAGGGGGCCGGTGGCTACACCTTC
TRBJ1-6	-	-	TRBV3-1/TRBV3-2	CASSPGGRDNSPLHF	TGTGCCAGCAGCCCCGGGGGCAGGGATAATTCACCCCTCCACTTT
TRBJ2-7	-	-	TRBV18	CASSPGPRGNPAYEQYF	TGTGCCAGCTCACCGGGCCCTAGGGGAAACCCGGCCTACGAGCAGTACTTC
TRBJ2-2	-	-	TRBV2	CASSPGTDGELFF	TGTGCCAGCAGTCCAGGGACTGACGGGGAGCTGTTTTTT
TRBJ1-6	-	-	TRBV5-6	CASSLRVDNSPLHF	TGTGCCAGCAGCTTGAGGGTAGATAATTCACCCCTCCACTTT
TRBJ1-1	-	-	TRBV19	CASSTGQGTEAFF	TGTGCCAGTAGTACGGGTCAGGGAACTGAAGCTTTCTTT
TRBJ2-7	TRBD1	-	TRBV13	CASSSQGSEQYF	TGTGCCAGCAGCTCACAGGGGAGTGAGCAGTACTTC
TRBJ2-5	TRBD1	-	TRBV24-1	CATSDPRGRLETQYF	TGTGCCACCAGTGATCCCAGGGGGCGTTTAGAGACCCAGTACTTC
TRBJ1-1	-	-	TRBV4-1	CASSQDQGEGTEAFF	TGCGCCAGCAGCCAAGACCAGGGAGAAGGTACTGAAGCTTTCTTT
TRBJ1-2	-	few	TRBV2	CASSEWRGRNGYTF	TGTGCCAGCAGTGAGTGGAGGGGTAGGAATGGCTACACCTTC
TRBJ2-5	TRBD2	-	TRBV7-9	CASSRRGGRKETQYF	TGTGCCAGCAGCCGACGCGGGGGGCGAAAAGAGACCCAGTACTTC
TRBJ1-1	-	once	TRBV27	CASSRWADTEAFF	TGTGCCAGCAGCCGGTGGGCGGACACTGAAGCTTTCTTT
TRBJ1-6	-	-	TRBV2	CASSEAAGSYNSPLHF	TGTGCCAGCAGTGAAGCAGCCGGCTCCTATAATTCACCCCTCCACTTT
TRBJ1-4	-	-	TRBV5-1	CASSSGHGAEKLFF	TGCGCCAGCAGCTCGGGCCACGGGGCTGAAAAACTGTTTTTT
TRBJ2-1	-	-	TRBV6-4	CASSDDLPYEQFF	TGTGCCAGCAGTGATGATCTCCCGTATGAGCAGTTCTTC
TRBJ2-7	-	-	TRBV5-1	CASSYAGTYEQYF	TGCGCCAGCAGCTACGCAGGGACCTACGAGCAGTACTTC
TRBJ1-5	-	once	TRBV18	CASSRGGGEQPQHF	TGTGCCAGCTCACGAGGGGGAGGGGAACAGCCCCAGCATTTT
TRBJ1-2	-	-	TRBV15	CATSRTTDSYGYTF	TGTGCCACCAGCAGAACTACCGACAGCTATGGCTACACCTTC
TRBJ1-5	TRBD1	-	TRBV11-2	CASSPAGTGNQPQHF	TGTGCCAGCAGCCCGGCGGGGACAGGCAACCAGCCCCAGCATTTT
TRBJ2-1	TRBD2	-	TRBV6-4	CASSPLAGADNEQFF	TGTGCCAGCAGTCCTCTAGCGGGGGCGGATAATGAGCAGTTCTTC
TRBJ1-6	-	-	TRBV5-5	CASSLEGNNSPLHF	TGTGCCAGCAGCTTGGAAGGGAACAATTCACCCCTCCACTTT
TRBJ2-1	-	-	TRBV27	CASSSLEPTNEQFF	TGTGCCAGCAGTTCCCTAGAGCCTACCAATGAGCAGTTCTTC
TRBJ1-2	-	-	TRBV5-6	CASSFTGSYGYTF	TGTGCCAGCAGCTTTACAGGGAGCTATGGCTACACCTTC
TRBJ2-7	TRBD2	-	TRBV30	CAWSGWEGSYEQYF	TGTGCCTGGAGTGGCTGGGAGGGGTCCTACGAGCAGTACTTC
TRBJ1-3	-	-	TRBV6-6	CASSDSDFGNTIYF	TGTGCCAGCAGTGACAGCGACTTTGGAAACACCATATATTTT
TRBJ1-1	-	-	TRBV28	CASSFSIRGTEAFF	TGTGCCAGCAGTTTCTCGATAAGAGGCACTGAAGCTTTCTTT
TRBJ2-7	-	-	TRBV5-5	CASSSNSRGIYEQYF	TGTGCCAGCAGCTCAAACAGCCGGGGGATCTACGAGCAGTACTTC
TRBJ1-1	TRBD1	-	TRBV19	CATSGTGVGTEAFF	TGTGCCACTTCCGGGACAGGGGTGGGGACTGAAGCTTTCTTT
TRBJ1-1	-	-	TRBV7-9	CASSLTFMNTEAFF	TGTGCCAGCAGCTTAACATTCATGAACACTGAAGCTTTCTTT
TRBJ1-2	TRBD1	once	TRBV6-5	CASSNGQGIYGYTF	TGTGCCAGCAGCAACGGACAGGGGATTTATGGCTACACCTTC
TRBJ2-1	-	-	TRBV15	CATSEGGSYNEQFF	TGTGCCACCAGCGAGGGGGGGTCCTACAATGAGCAGTTCTTC
TRBJ1-4	TRBD1	-	TRBV9	CASSVGVSGQGRNEKLFF	TGTGCCAGCAGCGTAGGTGTTTCGGGACAGGGTAGGAATGAAAAACTGTTTTTT
TRBJ2-5	TRBD1	-	TRBV12-3/TRBV12-4	CASSFATGGTQYF	TGTGCCAGCAGTTTTGCCACAGGGGGGACCCAGTACTTC
TRBJ2-7	-	-	TRBV27	CASSLSGRTYEQYF	TGTGCCAGCAGTTTATCGGGCAGGACCTACGAGCAGTACTTC
TRBJ2-5	-	-	TRBV5-1	CASRLGFKETQYF	TGCGCCAGCAGGTTGGGTTTCAAAGAGACCCAGTACTTC
TRBJ2-1	-	-	TRBV6-5	CASSHINEQFF	TGTGCCAGCAGCCATATCAATGAGCAGTTCTTC
TRBJ1-2	-	-	TRBV19	CASSISGKGYGYTF	TGTGCCAGTAGTATAAGCGGCAAGGGGTATGGCTACACCTTC
TRBJ2-3	TRBD2	-	TRBV28	CASSTIAGGAVTTDTQYF	TGTGCCAGCAGTACCATAGCGGGGGGGGCCGTGACGACAGATACGCAGTATTTT
TRBJ1-3	-	-	TRBV7-9	CASSSQGIRNTIYF	TGTGCCAGCAGCTCACAGGGCATACGAAACACCATATATTTT
TRBJ1-2	TRBD1	-	TRBV19	CASSMDRGDYGYTF	TGTGCCAGTAGTATGGACAGGGGGGACTATGGCTACACCTTC
TRBJ1-5	-	-	TRBV2	CASRTETRNQPQHF	TGTGCCAGCCGGACCGAAACGCGCAATCAGCCCCAGCATTTT
TRBJ2-1	-	-	TRBV20-1	CSARVYNEQFF	TGCAGTGCTAGAGTCTACAATGAGCAGTTCTTC
TRBJ1-2	TRBD1	-	TRBV20-1	CSARTGSGYTF	TGCAGTGCACGGACAGGGAGTGGCTACACCTTC
TRBJ2-2	-	-	TRBV11-3	CASSLEGRGNTGELFF	TGTGCCAGCAGCTTAGAGGGGCGGGGGAACACCGGGGAGCTGTTTTTT
TRBJ1-2	-	-	TRBV28	CASSLDAAYGYTF	TGTGCCAGCAGTTTGGACGCGGCCTATGGCTACACCTTC
TRBJ1-2	-	once	TRBV28	CASRGSRAGDYGYTF	TGTGCCAGCAGGGGATCACGAGCGGGAGACTATGGCTACACCTTC
TRBJ2-2	TRBD2	-	TRBV2	CASSRTSGGELFF	TGTGCCAGCAGTAGGACTAGCGGGGGGGAGCTGTTTTTT
TRBJ2-7	TRBD1	-	TRBV28	CASSILDRGREQYF	TGTGCCAGCAGTATTCTGGACAGGGGGCGCGAGCAGTACTTC
TRBJ1-5	-	-	TRBV7-2	CASSLSGTENQPQHF	TGTGCCAGCAGCTTGTCCGGGACGGAGAATCAGCCCCAGCATTTT
TRBJ1-1	-	-	TRBV19	CASSIDSRMNTEAFF	TGTGCCAGTAGTATAGATTCAAGGATGAACACTGAAGCTTTCTTT
TRBJ1-1	-	-	TRBV28	CASTFDSRVNTEAFF	TGTGCCAGCACCTTTGACTCGAGGGTGAACACTGAAGCTTTCTTT